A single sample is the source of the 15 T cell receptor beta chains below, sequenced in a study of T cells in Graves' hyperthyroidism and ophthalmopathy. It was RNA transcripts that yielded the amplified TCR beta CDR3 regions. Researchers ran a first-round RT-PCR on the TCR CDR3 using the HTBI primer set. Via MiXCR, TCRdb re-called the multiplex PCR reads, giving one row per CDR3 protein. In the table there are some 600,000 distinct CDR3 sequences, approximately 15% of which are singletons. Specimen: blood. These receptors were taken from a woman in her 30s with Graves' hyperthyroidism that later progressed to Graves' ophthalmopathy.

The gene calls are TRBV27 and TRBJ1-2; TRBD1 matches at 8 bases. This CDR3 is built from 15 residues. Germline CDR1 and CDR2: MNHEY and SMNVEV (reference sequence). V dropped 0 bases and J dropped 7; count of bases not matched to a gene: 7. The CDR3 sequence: CASSLSTTGGSGYTF. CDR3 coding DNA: TGTGCCAGCAGTTTATCGACCACAGGGGGAAGTGGCTACACCTTC.

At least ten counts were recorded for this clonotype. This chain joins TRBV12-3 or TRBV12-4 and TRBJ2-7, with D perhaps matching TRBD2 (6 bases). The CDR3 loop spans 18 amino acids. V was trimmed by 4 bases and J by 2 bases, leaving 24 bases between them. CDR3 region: CASSSLRGPSPHPYEQYF. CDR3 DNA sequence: TGTGCCAGCAGTTCATTGCGGGGCCCCTCCCCGCACCCCTACGAGCAGTACTTC.

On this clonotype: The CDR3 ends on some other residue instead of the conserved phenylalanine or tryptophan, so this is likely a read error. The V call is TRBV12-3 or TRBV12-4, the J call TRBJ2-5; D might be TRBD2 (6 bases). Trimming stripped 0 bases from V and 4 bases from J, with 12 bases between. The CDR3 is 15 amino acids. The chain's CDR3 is CASSLAPGSGETQYV. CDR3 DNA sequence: TGTGCCAGCAGTTTAGCGCCGGGTAGCGGAGAGACCCAGTACGTC.

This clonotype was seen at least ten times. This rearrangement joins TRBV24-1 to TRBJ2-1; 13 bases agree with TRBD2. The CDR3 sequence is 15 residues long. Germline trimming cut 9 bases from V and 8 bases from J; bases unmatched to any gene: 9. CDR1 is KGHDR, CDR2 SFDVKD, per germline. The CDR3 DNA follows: TGTGCCACCGGAAGGACTAGCGGGAGTTTAGATGAGCAGTTCTTC. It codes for CATGRTSGSLDEQFF.

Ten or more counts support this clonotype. DNA of the CDR3: TGTGCTAGTGGCTTGCCCGGACTAGCGGGAGATGGGCAGTACCAAGAGACCCAGTACTTC. This translates into CASGLPGLAGDGQYQETQYF. V and J are TRBV12-5 and TRBJ2-5, with TRBD2 identical over 13 bases. J gave up 0 bases and V 6 bases, and 16 bases lay outside the gene matches. CDR3 length equals 20 residues. The germline V gene has CDR1 LGHNT and CDR2 FRNRAP.

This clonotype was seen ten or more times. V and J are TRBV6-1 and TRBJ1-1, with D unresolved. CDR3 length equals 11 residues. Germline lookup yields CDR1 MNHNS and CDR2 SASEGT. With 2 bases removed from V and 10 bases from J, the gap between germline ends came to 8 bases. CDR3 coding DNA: TGTGCCAGCAGTGAATGGGGTGGAGCTTTCTTT. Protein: CASSEWGGAFF.

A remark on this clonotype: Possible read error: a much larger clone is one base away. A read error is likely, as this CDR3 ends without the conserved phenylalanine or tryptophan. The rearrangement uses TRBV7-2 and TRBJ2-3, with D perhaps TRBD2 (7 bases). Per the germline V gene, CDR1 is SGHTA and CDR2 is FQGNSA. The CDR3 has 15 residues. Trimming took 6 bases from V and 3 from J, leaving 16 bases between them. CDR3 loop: CASSDEAGATDTQYC. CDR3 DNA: TGTGCCAGCAGTGACGAGGCGGGGGCTACAGATACGCAGTATTGT.

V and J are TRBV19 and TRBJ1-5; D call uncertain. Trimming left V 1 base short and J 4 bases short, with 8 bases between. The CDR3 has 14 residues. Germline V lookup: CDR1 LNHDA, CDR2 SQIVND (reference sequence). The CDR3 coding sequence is TGTGCCAGTAGTATAGGCCCGGGAAATCAGCCCCAGCATTTT. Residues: CASSIGPGNQPQHF.

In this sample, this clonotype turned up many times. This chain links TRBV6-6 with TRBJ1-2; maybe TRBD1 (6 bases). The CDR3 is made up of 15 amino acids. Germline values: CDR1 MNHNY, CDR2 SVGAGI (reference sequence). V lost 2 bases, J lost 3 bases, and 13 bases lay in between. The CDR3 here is CASSYELRGYYGYTF. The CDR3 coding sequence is TGTGCCAGCAGTTACGAACTCAGGGGATACTATGGCTACACCTTC.

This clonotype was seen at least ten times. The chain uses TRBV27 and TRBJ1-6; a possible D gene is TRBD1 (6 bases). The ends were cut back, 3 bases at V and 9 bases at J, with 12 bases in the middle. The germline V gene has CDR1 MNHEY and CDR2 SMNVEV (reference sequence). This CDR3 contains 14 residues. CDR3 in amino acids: CASSFRGGGSPLHF. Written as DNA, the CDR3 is TGTGCCAGCAGTTTCAGAGGGGGAGGTTCACCCCTCCACTTT.

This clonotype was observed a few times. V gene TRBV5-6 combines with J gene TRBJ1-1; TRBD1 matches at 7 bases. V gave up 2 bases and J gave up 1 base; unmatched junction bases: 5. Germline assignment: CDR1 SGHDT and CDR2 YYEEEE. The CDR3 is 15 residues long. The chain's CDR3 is CASSFRGTKNTEAFF. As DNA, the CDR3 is TGTGCCAGCAGCTTCAGGGGGACCAAGAACACTGAAGCTTTCTTT.

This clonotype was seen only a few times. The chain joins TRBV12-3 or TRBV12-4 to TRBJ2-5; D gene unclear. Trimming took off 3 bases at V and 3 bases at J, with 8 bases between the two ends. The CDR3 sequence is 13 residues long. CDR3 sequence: CASSFSEEETQYF. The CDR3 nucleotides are TGTGCCAGCAGTTTTAGTGAGGAAGAGACCCAGTACTTC.

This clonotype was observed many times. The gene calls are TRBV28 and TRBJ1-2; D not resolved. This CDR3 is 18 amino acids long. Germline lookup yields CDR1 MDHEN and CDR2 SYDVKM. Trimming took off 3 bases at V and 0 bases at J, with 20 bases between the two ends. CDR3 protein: CASSFRGWGQLANYGYTF. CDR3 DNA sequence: TGTGCCAGCAGTTTTAGAGGTTGGGGTCAGTTAGCTAACTATGGCTACACCTTC.

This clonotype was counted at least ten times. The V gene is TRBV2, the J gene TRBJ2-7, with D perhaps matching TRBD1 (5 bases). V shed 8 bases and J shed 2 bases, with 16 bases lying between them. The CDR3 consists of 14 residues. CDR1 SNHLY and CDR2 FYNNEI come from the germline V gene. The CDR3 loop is CASFGQGLTYEQYF. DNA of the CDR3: TGTGCCAGCTTCGGACAAGGGTTAACCTACGAGCAGTACTTC.

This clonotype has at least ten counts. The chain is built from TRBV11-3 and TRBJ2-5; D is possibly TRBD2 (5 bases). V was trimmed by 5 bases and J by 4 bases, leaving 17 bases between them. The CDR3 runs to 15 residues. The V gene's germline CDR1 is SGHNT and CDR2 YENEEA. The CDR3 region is CASSRPKAGRETQYF. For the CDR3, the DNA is TGTGCCAGCAGCAGGCCGAAAGCTGGGAGAGAGACCCAGTACTTC.